What follows describes a single T cell receptor (beta chain). What this receptor recognizes is not known. No base quality values were provided; no much bigger clone lies one nucleotide off. The data belong to a study of blood T cell repertoires in COVID-19 (dated by TCRdb to between 2020 and 2021). Some background on the complete study: Collaborator samples came from the United States, Italy and Spain and covered acute and convalescent phases of COVID-19. A de-identified subject ID, COVID-19 status, age in years and sex were almost always included in the sample metadata. Deeply sampled blood TCRbeta repertoires from subjects exposed to, actively infected with, or recovered from COVID-19 were included in the dataset. Samples came from the ongoing ImmuneRACE study (first 160 participants) plus 1,254 subjects from 6 global collaborators. The repertoires were released in a freely available public database intended as a resource for research on the immune response to SARS-CoV-2. Where available, HLA class I and class II types were obtained from metadata supplied by the sample provider rather than from assay-based typing. The material from the prospective study consisted of cDNA or gDNA derived from T cells, B-cell-depleted T cells, or PBMCs.

A second Seattle source provided samples from volunteer blood donors who had recovered from COVID-19. The collaborating institutions used their own protocols to collect whole blood in K2EDTA tubes. Collaborator samples were shipped for TCRbeta analysis as frozen whole blood, isolated PBMCs, or DNA extracted from either sample type. TCRbeta CDR3 regions were amplified from genomic DNA using the immunoSEQ Assay, a bias-controlled multiplex PCR. Per the original workflow: Within the assay, amplification of reference gene primers was used to estimate how many nucleated cells each sample contained. To quantify the absolute abundance of each unique TCRbeta CDR3 rearrangement, sequence reads were collapsed and filtered. For each sample, productive Simpson clonality was calculated as the square root of Simpson's diversity index over productive rearrangements. The immuneACCESS repertoire file appears here via TCRdb, limited to in-frame rearrangements. These files lack a portion of the clones; in checked studies, under half of the deficit traces to unresolved V genes, and the cause of the others is not known. That table supplies the V and J calls and clone size; D and trimming were determined from the DNA. The sample includes 180,000 or so clones, with less than 85% observed a single time. The top ten constitute roughly 13% of the sample.

The study at large found these results: The amount of clinical and demographic metadata varied by source and participant and was provided uncurated.

As encoded in the germline V gene (reference sequence), CDR1 is LNHDA while CDR2 is SQIVND. The CDR3 has 17 amino acids, counting the end cysteine and phenylalanine. The only DNA kept is the CDR3, 51 bases in frame from the first base. Clipping removes 4 bases from V and 9 bases from J, with 15 as the unmatched junction base count. This TCR came from a man aged 45 to 65 who had recovered from COVID-19. The chain joins TRBV19 to TRBJ2-1; TRBD1 agrees with 10 junctional bases. Sequenced sample: peripheral blood. The nucleotide sequence is TGTGCCAGTAGTAAAGCCGGGACAGGGGTTTTGTTGGGTGAGCAGTTCTTC. This sequence encodes CASSKAGTGVLLGEQFF.